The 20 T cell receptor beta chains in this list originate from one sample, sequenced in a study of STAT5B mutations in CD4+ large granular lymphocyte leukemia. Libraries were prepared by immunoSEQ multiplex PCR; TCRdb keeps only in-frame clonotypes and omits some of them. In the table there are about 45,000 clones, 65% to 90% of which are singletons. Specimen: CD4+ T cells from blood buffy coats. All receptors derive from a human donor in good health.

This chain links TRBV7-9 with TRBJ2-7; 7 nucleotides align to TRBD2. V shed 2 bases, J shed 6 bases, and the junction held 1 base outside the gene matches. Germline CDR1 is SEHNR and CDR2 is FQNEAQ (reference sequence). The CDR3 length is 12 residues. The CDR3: CASSLTSVEQYF. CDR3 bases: TGTGCCAGCAGCTTAACTAGCGTCGAGCAGTACTTC. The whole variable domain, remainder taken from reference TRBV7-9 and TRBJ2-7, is DTGVSQNPRHKITKRGQNVTFRCDPISEHNRLYWYRQTLGQGPEFLTYFQNEAQLEKSRLLSDRFSAERPKGSFSTLEIQRTEQGDSAMYLCASSLTSVEQYFGPGTRLTVT.

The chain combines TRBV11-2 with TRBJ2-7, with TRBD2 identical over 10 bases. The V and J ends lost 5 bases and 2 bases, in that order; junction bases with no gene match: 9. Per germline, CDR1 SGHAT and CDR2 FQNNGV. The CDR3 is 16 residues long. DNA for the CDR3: TGTGCCAGCAGCCGGAGGGGGCTAGCGGGGGCCTACGAGCAGTACTTC. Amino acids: CASSRRGLAGAYEQYF.

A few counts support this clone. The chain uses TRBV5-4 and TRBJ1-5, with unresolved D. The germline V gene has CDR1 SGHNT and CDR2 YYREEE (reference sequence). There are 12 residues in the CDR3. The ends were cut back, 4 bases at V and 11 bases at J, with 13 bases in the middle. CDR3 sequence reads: CASSLLGPTQHF. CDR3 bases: TGTGCCAGCAGCCTGCTAGGACCGACCCAGCATTTT.

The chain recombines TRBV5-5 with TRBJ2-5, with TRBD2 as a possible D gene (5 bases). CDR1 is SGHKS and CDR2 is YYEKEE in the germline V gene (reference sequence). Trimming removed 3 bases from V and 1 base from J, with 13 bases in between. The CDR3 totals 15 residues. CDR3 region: CASSSLGSPQETQYF. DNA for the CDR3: TGTGCCAGCAGCTCACTAGGGTCCCCCCAAGAGACCCAGTACTTC.

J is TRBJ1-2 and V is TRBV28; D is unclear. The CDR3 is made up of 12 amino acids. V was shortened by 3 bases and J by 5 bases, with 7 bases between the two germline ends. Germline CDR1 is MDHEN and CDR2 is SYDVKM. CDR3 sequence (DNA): TGTGCCAGCAGTTTGATCGGTTATGGCTACACCTTC. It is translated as CASSLIGYGYTF.

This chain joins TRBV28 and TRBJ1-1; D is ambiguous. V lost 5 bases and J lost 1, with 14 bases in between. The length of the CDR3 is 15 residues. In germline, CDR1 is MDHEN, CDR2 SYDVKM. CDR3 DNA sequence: TGTGCCAGCAGTAACCCGTCTACTTCGAACACTGAAGCTTTCTTT. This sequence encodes CASSNPSTSNTEAFF.

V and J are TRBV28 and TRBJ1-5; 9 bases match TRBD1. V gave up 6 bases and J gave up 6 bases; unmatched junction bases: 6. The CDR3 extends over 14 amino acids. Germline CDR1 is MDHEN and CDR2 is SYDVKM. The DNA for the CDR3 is TGTGCCAGCAGGCCGGGACAGGGAGGTCAGCCCCAGCATTTT. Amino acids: CASRPGQGGQPQHF.

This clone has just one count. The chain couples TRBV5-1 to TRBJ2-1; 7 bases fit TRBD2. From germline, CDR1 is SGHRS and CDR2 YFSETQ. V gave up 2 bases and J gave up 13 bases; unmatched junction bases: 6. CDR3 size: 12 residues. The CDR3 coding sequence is TGCGCCAGCAGCTTCCCTAGCGGCGATCAGTTCTTC. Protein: CASSFPSGDQFF.

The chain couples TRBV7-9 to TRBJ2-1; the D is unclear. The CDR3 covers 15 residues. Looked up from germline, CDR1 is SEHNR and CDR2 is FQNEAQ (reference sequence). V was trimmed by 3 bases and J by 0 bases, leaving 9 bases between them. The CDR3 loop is CASSLQAYSYNEQFF. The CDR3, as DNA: TGTGCCAGCAGCTTGCAGGCTTACTCCTACAATGAGCAGTTCTTC. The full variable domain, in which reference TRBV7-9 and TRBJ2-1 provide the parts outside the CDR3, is DTGVSQNPRHKITKRGQNVTFRCDPISEHNRLYWYRQTLGQGPEFLTYFQNEAQLEKSRLLSDRFSAERPKGSFSTLEIQRTEQGDSAMYLCASSLQAYSYNEQFFGPGTRLTVL.

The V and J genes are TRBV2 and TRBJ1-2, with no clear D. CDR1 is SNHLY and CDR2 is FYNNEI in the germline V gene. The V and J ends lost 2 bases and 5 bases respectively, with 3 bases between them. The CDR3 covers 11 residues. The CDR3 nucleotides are TGTGCCAGCAGTGAATCGTATGGCTACACCTTC. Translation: CASSESYGYTF.

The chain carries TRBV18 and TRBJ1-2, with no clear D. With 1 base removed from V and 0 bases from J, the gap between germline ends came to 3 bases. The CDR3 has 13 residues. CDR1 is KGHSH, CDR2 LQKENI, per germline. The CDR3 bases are TGTGCCAGCTCACCACAGACTAACTATGGCTACACCTTC. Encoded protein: CASSPQTNYGYTF.

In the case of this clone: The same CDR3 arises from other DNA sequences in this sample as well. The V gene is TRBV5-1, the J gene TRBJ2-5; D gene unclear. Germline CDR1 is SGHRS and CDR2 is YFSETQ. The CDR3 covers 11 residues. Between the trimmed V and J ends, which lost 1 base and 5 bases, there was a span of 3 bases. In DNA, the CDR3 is TGCGCCAGCAGCTTGAGGGAGACCCAGTACTTC. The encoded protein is CASSLRETQYF.

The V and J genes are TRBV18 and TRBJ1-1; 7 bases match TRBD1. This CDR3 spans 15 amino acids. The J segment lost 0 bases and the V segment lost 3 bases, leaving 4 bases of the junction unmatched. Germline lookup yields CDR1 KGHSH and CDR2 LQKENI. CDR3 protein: CASSPAQGMNTEAFF. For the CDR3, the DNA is TGTGCCAGCTCACCTGCACAGGGGATGAACACTGAAGCTTTCTTT.

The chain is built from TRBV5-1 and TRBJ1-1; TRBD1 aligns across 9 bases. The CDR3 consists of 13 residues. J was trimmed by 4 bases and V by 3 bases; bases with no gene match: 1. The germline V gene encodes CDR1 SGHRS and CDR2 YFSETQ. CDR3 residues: CASSWDRATEAFF. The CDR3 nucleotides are TGCGCCAGCAGCTGGGACAGGGCCACTGAAGCTTTCTTT.

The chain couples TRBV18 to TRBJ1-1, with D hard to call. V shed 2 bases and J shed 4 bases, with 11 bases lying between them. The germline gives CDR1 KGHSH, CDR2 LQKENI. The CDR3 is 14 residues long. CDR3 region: CASSPSSGGTEAFF. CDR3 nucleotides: TGTGCCAGCTCACCAAGTTCAGGAGGCACTGAAGCTTTCTTT.

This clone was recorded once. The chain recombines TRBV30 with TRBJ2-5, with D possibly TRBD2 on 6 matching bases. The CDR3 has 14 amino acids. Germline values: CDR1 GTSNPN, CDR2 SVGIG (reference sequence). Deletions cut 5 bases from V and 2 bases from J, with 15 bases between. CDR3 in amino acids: CAWDPGLAQETQYF. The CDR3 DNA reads TGTGCCTGGGATCCGGGACTGGCACAAGAGACCCAGTACTTC.

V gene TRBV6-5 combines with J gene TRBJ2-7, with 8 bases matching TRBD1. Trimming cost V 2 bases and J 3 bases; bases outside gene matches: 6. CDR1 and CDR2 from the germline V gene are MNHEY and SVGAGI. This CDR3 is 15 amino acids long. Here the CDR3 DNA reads TGTGCCAGCAGTTACAGGCTAGGACAGGGCTACGAGCAGTACTTC. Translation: CASSYRLGQGYEQYF.

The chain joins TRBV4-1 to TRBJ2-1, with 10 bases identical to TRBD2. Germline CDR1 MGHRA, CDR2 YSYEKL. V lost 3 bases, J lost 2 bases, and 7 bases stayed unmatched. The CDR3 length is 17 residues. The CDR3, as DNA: TGCGCCAGCAGCCACGGGCCTAGCGGGAGTACCTACAATGAGCAGTTCTTC. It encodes CASSHGPSGSTYNEQFF.

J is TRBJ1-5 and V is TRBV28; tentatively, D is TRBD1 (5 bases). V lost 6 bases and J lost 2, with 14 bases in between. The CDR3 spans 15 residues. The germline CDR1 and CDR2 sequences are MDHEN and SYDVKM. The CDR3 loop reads CASSPTGVGNQPQHF. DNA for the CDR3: TGTGCCAGCAGCCCTACAGGAGTCGGCAATCAGCCCCAGCATTTT.

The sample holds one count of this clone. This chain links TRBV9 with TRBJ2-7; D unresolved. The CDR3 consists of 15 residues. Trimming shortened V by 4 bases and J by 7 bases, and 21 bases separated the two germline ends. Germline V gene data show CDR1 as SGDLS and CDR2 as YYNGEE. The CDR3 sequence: CASSPRSDGALEQYF. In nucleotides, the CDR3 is TGTGCCAGCAGCCCCCGATCTGACGGCGCCTTGGAGCAGTACTTC.